This TCR beta chain was retrieved from a study of blood T cell repertoires in COVID-19. Study-wide context: The United States, Italy and Spain supplied acute and convalescent COVID-19 samples. T cells, B-cell-depleted T cells, or PBMCs provided the cDNA or gDNA that served as material.

This clone was counted only a few times. Methods used by the authors: Reference gene primer amplification gave nucleated cell count estimates. Assay: immunoSEQ multiplex PCR; the TCRdb copy retains only in-frame clones and omits some. The V and J calls and clone size were taken over from that table, and D and trimming were inferred from the DNA. This sample has roughly 180,000 clones, with approximately 82% found just once. CDR1 and CDR2 (germline): KGHSH, LQKENI. This CDR3 is built from 16 residues. V was shortened by 6 bases and J by 5 bases, with 19 bases between the two germline ends. The sample consisted of peripheral blood. The chain carries TRBV18 and TRBJ2-2, with D possibly TRBD2 on 6 matching bases. This sequence was found in a woman of 80 years or more with active or convalescent COVID-19. CDR3 residues: CASSLGGGTRTGELFF. CDR3 bases: TGTGCCAGCTCTCTAGGTGGCGGGACGCGTACCGGGGAGCTGTTTTTT. Looking up the rest from reference TRBV18 and TRBJ2-2 gives the full variable domain: NAGVMQNPRHLVRRRGQEARLRCSPMKGHSHVYWYRQLPEEGLKFMVYLQKENIIDESGMPKERFSAEFPKEGPSILRIQQVVRGDSAAYFCASSLGGGTRTGELFFGEGSRLTVL.